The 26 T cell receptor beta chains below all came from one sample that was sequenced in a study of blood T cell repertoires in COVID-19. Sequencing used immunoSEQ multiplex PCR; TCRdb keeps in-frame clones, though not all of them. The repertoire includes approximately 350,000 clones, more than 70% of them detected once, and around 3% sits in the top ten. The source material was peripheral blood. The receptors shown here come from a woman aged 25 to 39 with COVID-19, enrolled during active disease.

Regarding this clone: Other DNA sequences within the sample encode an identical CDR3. The CDR3 DNA follows: TGTGCCAGTAGTATCGGACAGGGCTCCTACGAGCAGTACTTC. Protein product: CASSIGQGSYEQYF. The chain recombines TRBV19 with TRBJ2-7; 8 positions agree with TRBD1. The CDR3 extends over 14 amino acids. Germline V gene sequence: CDR1 LNHDA, CDR2 SQIVND (reference sequence). Germline trimming cut 3 bases from V and 0 bases from J; bases unmatched to any gene: 1.

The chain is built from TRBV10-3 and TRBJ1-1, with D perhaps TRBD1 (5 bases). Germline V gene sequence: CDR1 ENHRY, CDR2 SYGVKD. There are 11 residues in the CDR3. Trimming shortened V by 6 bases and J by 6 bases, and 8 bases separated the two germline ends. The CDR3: CAIRGGSEAFF. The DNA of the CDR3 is TGTGCCATCAGGGGGGGGTCTGAAGCTTTCTTT.

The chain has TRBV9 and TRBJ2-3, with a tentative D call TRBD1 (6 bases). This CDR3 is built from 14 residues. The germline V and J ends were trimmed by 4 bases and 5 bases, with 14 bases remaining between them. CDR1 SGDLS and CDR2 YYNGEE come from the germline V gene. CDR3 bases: TGTGCCAGCAGCCCCCGAACAGGGCTAGATACGCAGTATTTT. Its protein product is CASSPRTGLDTQYF.

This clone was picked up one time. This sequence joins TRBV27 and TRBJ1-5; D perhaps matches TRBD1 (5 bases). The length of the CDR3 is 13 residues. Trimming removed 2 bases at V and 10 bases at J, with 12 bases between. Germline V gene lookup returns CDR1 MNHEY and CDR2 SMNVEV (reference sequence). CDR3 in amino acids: CASSLSQGGPQHF. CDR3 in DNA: TGTGCCAGCAGTTTAAGTCAGGGTGGCCCCCAGCATTTT.

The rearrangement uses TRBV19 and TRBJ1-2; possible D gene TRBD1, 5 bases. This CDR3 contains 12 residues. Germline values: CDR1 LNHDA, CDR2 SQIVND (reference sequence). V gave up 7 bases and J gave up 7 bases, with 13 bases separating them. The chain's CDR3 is CASTQGPTGYTF. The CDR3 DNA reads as TGTGCCAGTACCCAGGGCCCAACTGGCTACACCTTC.

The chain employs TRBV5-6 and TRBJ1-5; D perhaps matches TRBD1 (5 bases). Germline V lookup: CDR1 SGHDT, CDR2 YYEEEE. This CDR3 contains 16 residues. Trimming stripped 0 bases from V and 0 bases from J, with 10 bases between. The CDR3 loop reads CASSLGGYYSNQPQHF. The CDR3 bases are TGTGCCAGCAGCTTGGGGGGCTACTATAGCAATCAGCCCCAGCATTTT.

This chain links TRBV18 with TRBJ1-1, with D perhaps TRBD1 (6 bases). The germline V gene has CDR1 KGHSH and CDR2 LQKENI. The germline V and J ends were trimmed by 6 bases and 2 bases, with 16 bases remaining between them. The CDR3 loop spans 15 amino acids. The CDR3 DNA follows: TGTGCCAGCTCGGATCAGGACAGTATAAACACTGAAGCTTTCTTT. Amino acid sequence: CASSDQDSINTEAFF.

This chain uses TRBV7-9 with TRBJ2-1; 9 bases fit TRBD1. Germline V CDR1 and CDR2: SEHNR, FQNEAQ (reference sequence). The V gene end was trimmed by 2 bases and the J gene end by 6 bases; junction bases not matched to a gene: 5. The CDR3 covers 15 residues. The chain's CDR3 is CASSLRDRAGNEQFF. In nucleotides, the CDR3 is TGTGCCAGCAGCTTAAGGGACAGGGCTGGCAATGAGCAGTTCTTC.

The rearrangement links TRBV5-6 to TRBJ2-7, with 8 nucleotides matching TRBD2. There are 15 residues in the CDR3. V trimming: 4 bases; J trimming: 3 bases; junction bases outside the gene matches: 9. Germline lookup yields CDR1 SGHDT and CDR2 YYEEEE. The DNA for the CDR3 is TGTGCCAGCAGCCCCGGGGTAGCGGGGCGCTACGAGCAGTACTTC. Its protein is CASSPGVAGRYEQYF.

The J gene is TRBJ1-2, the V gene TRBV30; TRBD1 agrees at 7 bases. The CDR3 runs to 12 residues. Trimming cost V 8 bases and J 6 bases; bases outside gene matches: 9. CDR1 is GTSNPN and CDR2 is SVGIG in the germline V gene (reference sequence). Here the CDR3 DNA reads TGTGCCGGGCAGACAGGGAAGAATGGCTACACCTTC. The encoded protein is CAGQTGKNGYTF.

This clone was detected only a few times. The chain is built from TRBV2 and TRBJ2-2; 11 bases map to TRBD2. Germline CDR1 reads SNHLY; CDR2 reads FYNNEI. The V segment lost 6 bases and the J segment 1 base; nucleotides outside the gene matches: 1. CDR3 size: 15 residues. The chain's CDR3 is CASRGTSGNTGELFF. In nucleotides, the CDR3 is TGTGCCAGCAGAGGGACTAGCGGGAACACCGGGGAGCTGTTTTTT.

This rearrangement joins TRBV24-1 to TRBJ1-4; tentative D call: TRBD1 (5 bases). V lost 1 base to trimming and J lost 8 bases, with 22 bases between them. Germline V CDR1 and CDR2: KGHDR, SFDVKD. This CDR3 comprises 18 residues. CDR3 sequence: CATSDFLGNEGGEEKLFF. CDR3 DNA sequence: TGTGCCACCAGTGATTTCTTGGGTAATGAGGGAGGGGAGGAAAAACTGTTTTTT.

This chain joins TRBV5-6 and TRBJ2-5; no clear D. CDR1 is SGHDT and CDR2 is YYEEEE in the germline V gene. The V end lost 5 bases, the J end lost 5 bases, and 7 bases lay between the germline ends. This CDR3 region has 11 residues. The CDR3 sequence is CASSYGETQYF. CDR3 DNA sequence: TGTGCCAGCAGTTACGGGGAGACCCAGTACTTC.

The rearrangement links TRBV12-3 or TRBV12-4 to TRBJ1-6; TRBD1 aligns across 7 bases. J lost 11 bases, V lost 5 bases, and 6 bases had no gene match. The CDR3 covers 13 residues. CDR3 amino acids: CASSRGQKAPLHF. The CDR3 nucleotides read TGTGCCAGCAGTAGGGGACAGAAAGCACCCCTCCACTTT.

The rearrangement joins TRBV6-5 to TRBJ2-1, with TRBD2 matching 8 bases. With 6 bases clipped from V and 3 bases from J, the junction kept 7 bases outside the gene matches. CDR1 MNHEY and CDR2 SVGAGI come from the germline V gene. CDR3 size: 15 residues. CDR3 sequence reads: CASSGPGGRYNEQFF. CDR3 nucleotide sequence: TGTGCCAGCAGCGGCCCGGGGGGGCGCTACAATGAGCAGTTCTTC.

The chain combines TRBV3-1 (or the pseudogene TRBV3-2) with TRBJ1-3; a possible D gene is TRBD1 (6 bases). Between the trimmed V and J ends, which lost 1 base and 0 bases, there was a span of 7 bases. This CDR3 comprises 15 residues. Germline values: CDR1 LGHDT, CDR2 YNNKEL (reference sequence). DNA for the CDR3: TGTGCCAGCAGCCAAGTAGGGGGCTCTGGAAACACCATATATTTT. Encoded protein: CASSQVGGSGNTIYF.

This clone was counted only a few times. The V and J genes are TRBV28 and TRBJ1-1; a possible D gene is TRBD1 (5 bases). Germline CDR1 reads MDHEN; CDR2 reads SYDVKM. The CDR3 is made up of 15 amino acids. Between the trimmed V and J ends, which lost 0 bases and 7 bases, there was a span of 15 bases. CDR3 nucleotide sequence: TGTGCCAGCAGTTTATGGACCTCCGGGGGATATGAAGCTTTCTTT. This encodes CASSLWTSGGYEAFF.

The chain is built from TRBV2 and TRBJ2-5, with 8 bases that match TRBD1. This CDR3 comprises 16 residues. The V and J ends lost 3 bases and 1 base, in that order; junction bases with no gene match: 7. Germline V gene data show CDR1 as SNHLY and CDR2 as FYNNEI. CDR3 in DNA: TGTGCCAGCAGTGAGGGGACAGGTTGGGCCCAAGAGACCCAGTACTTC. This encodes CASSEGTGWAQETQYF.

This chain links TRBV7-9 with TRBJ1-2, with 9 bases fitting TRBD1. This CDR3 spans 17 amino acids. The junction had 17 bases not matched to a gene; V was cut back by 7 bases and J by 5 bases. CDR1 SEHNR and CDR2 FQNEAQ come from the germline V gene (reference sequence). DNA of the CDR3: TGTGCCAGCACTCCGGGGGGGACAGGGATCGTAGGGTATGGCTACACCTTC. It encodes CASTPGGTGIVGYGYTF.

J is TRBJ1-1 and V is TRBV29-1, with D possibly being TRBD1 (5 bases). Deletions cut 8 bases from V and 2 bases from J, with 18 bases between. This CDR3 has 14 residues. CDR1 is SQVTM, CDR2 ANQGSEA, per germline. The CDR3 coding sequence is TGCAGCACCCAGGGAAAAATAGTAAACACTGAAGCTTTCTTT. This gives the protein CSTQGKIVNTEAFF.

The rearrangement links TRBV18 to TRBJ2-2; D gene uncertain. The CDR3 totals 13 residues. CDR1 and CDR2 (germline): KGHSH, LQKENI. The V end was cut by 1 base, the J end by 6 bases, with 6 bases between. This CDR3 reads CASSPLYAGELFF. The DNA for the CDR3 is TGTGCCAGCTCACCACTTTATGCCGGGGAGCTGTTTTTT.

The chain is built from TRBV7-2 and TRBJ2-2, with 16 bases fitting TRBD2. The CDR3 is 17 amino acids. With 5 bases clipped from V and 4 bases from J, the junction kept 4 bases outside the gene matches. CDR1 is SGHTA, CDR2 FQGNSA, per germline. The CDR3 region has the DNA TGTGCCAGCAGCCCGGGACTAGCGGGAGGGGGCACCGGGGAGCTGTTTTTT. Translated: CASSPGLAGGGTGELFF.

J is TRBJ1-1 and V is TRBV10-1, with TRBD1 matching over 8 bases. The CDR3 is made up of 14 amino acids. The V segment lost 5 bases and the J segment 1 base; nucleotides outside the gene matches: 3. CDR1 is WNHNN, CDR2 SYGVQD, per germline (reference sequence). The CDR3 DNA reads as TGCGCCAGCAGTCGCGGACAGGGGAACACTGAAGCTTTCTTT. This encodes CASSRGQGNTEAFF.

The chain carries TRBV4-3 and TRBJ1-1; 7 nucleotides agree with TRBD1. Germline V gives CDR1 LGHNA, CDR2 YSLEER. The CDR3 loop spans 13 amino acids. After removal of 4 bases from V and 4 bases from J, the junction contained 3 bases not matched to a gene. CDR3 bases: TGCGCCAGCAGCCGGACAGGAGGCACTGAAGCTTTCTTT. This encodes CASSRTGGTEAFF.

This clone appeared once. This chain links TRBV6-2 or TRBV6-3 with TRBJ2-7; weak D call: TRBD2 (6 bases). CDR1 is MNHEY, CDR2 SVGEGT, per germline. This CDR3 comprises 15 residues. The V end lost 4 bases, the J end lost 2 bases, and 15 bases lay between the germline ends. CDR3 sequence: CASSSGGAETYEQYV. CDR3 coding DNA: TGTGCCAGCAGTTCAGGAGGGGCAGAAACCTACGAGCAGTACGTC.

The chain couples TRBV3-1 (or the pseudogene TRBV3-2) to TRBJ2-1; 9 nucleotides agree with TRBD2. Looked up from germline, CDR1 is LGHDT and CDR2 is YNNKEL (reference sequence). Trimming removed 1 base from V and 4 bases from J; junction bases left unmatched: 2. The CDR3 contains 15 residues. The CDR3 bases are TGTGCCAGCAGCCAAGGCGCGGGAGGGTACAATGAGCAGTTCTTC. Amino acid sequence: CASSQGAGGYNEQFF.